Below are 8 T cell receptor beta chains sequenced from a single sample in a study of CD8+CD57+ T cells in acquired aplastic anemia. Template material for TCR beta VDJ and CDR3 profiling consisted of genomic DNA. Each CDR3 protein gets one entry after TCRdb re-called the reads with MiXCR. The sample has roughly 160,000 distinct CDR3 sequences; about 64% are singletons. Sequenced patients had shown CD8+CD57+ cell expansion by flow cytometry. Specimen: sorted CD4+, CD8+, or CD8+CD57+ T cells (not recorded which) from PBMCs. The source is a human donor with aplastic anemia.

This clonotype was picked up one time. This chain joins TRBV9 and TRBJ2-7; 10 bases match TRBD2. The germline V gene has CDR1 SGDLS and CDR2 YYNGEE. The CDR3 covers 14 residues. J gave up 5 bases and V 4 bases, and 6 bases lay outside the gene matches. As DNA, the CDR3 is TGTGCCAGCAGCATCGGGACTAGCGTCCACGAGCAGTACTTC. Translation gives CASSIGTSVHEQYF.

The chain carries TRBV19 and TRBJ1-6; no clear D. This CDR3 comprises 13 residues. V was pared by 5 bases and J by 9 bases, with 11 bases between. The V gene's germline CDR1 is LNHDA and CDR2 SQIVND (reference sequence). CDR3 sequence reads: CASSPTGVSPLHF. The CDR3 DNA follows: TGTGCCAGTAGTCCTACGGGAGTTTCACCCCTCCACTTT.

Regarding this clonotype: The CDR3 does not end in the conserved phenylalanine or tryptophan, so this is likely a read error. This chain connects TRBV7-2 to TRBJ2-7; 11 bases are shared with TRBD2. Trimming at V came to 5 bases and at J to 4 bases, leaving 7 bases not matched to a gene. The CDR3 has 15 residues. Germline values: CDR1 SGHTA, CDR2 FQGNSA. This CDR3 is CASSPQGLAVYEQYL. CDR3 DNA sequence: TGTGCCAGCAGCCCTCAGGGACTAGCGGTGTACGAGCAGTACCTC.

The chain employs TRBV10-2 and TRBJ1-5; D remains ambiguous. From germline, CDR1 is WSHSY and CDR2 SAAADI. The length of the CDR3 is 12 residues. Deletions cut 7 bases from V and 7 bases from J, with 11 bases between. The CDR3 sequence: CASMGWRQPQHF. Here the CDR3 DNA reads TGCGCCAGCATGGGATGGAGACAGCCCCAGCATTTT.

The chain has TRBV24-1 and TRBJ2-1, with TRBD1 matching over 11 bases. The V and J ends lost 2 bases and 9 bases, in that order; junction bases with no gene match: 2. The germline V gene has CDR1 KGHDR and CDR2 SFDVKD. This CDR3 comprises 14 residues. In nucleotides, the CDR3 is TGTGCCACCAGTGATTGGACAGGGGGCGGTGAGCAGTTCTTC. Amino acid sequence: CATSDWTGGGEQFF.

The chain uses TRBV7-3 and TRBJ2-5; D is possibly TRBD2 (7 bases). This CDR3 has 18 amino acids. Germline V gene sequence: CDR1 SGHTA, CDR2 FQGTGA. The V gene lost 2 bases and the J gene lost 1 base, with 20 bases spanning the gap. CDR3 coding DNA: TGTGCCAGCAGCTTACGGGTAGGACAGCGGGAACTCCAAGAGACCCAGTACTTC. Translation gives CASSLRVGQRELQETQYF.

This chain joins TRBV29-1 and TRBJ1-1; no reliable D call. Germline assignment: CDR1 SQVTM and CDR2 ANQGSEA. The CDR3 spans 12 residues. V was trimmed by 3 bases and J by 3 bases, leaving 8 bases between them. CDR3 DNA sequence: TGCAGCGTTGAGGGATGGGACACTGAAGCTTTCTTT. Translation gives CSVEGWDTEAFF.

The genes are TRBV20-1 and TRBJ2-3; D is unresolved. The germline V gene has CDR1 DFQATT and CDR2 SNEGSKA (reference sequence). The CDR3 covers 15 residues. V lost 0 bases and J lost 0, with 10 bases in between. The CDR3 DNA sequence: TGCAGTGCTAGAGATACCGGGCCTAGCACAGATACGCAGTATTTT. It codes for CSARDTGPSTDTQYF.